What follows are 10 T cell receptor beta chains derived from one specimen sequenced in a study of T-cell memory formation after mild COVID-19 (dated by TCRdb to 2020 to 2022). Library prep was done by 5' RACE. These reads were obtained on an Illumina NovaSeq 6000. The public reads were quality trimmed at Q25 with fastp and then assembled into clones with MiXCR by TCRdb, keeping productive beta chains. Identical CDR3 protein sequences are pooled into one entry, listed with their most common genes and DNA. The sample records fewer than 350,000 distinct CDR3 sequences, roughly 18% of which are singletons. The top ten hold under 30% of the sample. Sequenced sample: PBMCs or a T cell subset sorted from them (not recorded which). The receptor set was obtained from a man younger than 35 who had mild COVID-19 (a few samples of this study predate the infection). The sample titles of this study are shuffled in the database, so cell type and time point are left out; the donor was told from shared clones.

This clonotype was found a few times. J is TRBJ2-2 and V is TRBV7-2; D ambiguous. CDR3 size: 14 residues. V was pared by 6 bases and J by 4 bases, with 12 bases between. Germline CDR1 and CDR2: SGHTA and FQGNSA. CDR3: CASSYASGTGELFF. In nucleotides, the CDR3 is TGTGCCAGCAGTTACGCCTCGGGCACCGGGGAGCTGTTTTTT.

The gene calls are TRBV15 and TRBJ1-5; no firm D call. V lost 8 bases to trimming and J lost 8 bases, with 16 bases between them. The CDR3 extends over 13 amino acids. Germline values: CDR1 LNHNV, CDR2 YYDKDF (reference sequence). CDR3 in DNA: TGTGCCACCGGATGGAGGCCCGCGGAGCCCCAGCATTTT. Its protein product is CATGWRPAEPQHF.

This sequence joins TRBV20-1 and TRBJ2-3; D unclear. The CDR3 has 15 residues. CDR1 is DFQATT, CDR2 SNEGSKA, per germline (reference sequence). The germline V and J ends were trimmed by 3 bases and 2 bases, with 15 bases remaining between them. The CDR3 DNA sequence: TGCAGTGCTAGGGGCTTTACGGAGAACACAGATACGCAGTATTTT. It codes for CSARGFTENTDTQYF.

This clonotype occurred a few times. The CDR3 reads CASSMTANYGYTF. CDR3 sequence (DNA): TGCGCCAGCAGCATGACGGCTAACTATGGCTACACCTTC. The chain uses TRBV5-1 and TRBJ1-2, with unresolved D. CDR1 and CDR2 (germline): SGHRS, YFSETQ. The CDR3 runs to 13 residues. V was clipped by 4 bases and J by 0 bases, with 7 bases between them.

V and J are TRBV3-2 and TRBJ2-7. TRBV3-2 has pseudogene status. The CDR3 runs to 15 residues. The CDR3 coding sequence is TGTGCCAGCAGGGCGGACGGAAGTGTTACCTACGAGCAGTACGTC. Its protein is CASRADGSVTYEQYV.

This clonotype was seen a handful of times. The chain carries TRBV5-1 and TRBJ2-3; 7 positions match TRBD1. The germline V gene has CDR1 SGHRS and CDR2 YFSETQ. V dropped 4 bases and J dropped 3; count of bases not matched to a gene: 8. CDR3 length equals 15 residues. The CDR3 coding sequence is TGCGCCAGCAGCCCCGGGACAGACCAGACAGATACGCAGTATTTT. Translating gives CASSPGTDQTDTQYF.

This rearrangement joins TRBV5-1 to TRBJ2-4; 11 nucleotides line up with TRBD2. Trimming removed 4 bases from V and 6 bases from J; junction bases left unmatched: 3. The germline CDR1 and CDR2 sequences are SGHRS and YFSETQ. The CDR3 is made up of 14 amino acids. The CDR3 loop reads CASSLAGGRNIQYF. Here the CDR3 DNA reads TGCGCCAGCAGCCTAGCGGGGGGCAGAAACATTCAGTACTTC.

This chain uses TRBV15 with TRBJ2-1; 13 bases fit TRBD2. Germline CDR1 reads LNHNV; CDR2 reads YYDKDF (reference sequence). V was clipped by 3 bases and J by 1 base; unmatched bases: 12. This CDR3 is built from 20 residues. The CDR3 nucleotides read TGTGCCACCAGCAGCGGCTCGACTAGCGGGGGGAGGTTTTCCTACAATGAGCAGTTCTTC. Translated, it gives CATSSGSTSGGRFSYNEQFF.

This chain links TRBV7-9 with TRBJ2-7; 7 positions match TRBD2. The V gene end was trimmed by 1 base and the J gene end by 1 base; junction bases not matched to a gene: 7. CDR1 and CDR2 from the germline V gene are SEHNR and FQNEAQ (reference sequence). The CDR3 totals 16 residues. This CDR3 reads CASSLVDRRESYEQYF. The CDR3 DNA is TGTGCCAGCAGCTTAGTTGATAGGCGGGAGTCCTACGAGCAGTACTTC.

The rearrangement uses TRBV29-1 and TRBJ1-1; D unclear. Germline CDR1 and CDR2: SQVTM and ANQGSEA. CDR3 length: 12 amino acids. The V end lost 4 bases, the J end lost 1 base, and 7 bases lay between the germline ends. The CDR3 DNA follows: TGCAGCGTTGCATCCAGGAACACTGAAGCTTTCTTT. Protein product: CSVASRNTEAFF.